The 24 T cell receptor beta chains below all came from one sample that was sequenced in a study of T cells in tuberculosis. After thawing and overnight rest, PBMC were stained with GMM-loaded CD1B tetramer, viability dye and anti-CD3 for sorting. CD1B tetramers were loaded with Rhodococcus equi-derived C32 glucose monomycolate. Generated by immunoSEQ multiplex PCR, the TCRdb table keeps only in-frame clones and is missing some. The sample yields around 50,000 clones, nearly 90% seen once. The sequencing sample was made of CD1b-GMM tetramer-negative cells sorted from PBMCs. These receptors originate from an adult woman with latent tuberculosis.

CDR3 DNA sequence: TGTGCCAGCAGTGATCTAGTTGGCCCACACGAGCAGTACTTC. Its protein product is CASSDLVGPHEQYF. This chain connects TRBV2 to TRBJ2-7; D gene unclear. The germline V gene encodes CDR1 SNHLY and CDR2 FYNNEI. V gave up 3 bases and J gave up 5 bases, with 14 bases separating them. CDR3 length: 14 amino acids.

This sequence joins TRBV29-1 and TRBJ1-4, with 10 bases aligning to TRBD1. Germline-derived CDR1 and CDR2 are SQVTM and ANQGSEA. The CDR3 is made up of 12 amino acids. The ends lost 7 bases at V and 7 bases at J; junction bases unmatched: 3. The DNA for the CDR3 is TGCAGCGCGGGACAGGGGCGTGAAAAACTGTTTTTT. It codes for CSAGQGREKLFF. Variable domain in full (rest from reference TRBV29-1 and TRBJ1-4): SAVISQKPSRDICQRGTSLTIQCQVDSQVTMMFWYRQQPGQSLTLIATANQGSEATYESGFVIDKFPISRPNLTFSTLTVSNMSPEDSSIYLCSAGQGREKLFFGSGTQLSVL.

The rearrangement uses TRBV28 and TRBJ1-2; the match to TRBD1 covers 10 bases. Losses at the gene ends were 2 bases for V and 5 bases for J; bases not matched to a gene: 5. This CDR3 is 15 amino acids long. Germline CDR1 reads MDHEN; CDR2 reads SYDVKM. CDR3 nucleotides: TGTGCCAGCAGTTTACCGGGACAGGGGAAGTATGGCTACACCTTC. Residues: CASSLPGQGKYGYTF.

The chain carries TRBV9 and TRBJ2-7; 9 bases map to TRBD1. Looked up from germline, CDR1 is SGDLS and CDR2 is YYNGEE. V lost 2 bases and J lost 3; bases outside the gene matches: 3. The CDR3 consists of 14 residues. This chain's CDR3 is CASSVTTGGYEQYF. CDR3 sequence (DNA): TGTGCCAGCAGCGTCACGACAGGGGGCTACGAGCAGTACTTC.

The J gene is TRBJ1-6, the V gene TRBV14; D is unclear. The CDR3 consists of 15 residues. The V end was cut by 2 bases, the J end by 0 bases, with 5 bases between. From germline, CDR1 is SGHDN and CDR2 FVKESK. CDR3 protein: CASSQRDSYNSPLHF. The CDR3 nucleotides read TGTGCCAGCAGCCAACGGGACTCCTATAATTCACCCCTCCACTTT.

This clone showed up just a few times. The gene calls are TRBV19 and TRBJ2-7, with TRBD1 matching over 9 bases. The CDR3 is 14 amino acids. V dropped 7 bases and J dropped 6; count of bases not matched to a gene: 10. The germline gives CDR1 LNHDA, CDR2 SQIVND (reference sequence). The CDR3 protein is CASTSGTGSSEQYF. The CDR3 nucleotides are TGTGCCAGTACCAGCGGGACAGGGTCGTCCGAGCAGTACTTC. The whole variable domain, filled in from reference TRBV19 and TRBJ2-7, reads DGGITQSPKYLFRKEGQNVTLSCEQNLNHDAMYWYRQDPGQGLRLIYYSQIVNDFQKGDIAEGYSVSREKKESFPLTVTSAQKNPTAFYLCASTSGTGSSEQYFGPGTRLTVT.

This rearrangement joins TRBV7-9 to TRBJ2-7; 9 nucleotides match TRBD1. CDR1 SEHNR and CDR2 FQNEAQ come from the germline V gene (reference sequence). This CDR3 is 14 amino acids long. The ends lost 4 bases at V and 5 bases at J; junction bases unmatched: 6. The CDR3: CASSSYRGRHEQYF. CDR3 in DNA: TGTGCCAGCAGCTCCTACAGGGGGCGCCACGAGCAGTACTTC.

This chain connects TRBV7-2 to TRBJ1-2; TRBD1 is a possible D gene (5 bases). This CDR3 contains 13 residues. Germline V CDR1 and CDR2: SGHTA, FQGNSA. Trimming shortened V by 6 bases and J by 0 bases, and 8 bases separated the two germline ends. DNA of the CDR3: TGTGCCAGCAGACAGGCCGCTAACTATGGCTACACCTTC. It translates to CASRQAANYGYTF.

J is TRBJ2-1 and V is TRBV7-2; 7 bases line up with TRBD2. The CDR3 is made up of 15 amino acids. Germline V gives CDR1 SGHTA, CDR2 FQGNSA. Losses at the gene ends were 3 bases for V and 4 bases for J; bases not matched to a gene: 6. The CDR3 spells CASSLILAEYNEQFF. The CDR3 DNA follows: TGTGCCAGCAGCTTGATCCTAGCGGAGTACAATGAGCAGTTCTTC. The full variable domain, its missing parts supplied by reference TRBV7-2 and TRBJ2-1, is GAGVSQSPSNKVTEKGKDVELRCDPISGHTALYWYRQSLGQGLEFLIYFQGNSAPDKSGLPSDRFSAERTGGSVSTLTIQRTQQEDSAVYLCASSLILAEYNEQFFGPGTRLTVL.

This CDR3 reads CSVTAGAGSTDTQYF. DNA of the CDR3: TGCAGCGTCACAGCGGGGGCGGGAAGCACAGATACGCAGTATTTT. The chain is built from TRBV29-1 and TRBJ2-3; 8 nucleotides agree with TRBD2. CDR1 and CDR2 (germline): SQVTM, ANQGSEA. V dropped 6 bases and J dropped 0; count of bases not matched to a gene: 8. This CDR3 spans 15 amino acids.

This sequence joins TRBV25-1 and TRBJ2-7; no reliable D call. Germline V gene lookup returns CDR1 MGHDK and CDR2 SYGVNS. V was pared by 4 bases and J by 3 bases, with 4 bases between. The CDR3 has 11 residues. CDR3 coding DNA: TGTGCCAGCAGTGCGTGCTACGAGCAGTACTTC. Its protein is CASSACYEQYF.

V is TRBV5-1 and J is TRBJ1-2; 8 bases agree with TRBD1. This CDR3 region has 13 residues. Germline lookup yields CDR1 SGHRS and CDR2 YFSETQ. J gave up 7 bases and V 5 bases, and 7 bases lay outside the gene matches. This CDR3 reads CASRGDRSSGYTF. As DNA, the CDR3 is TGCGCCAGCAGAGGGGACAGGTCGAGTGGCTACACCTTC.

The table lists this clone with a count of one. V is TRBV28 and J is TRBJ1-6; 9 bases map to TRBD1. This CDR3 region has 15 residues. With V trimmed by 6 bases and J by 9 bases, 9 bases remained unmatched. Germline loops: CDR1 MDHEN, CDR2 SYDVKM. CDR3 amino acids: CASRNSGQGSSPLHF. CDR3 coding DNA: TGTGCCAGCAGAAATAGTGGACAGGGGTCTTCACCCCTCCACTTT.

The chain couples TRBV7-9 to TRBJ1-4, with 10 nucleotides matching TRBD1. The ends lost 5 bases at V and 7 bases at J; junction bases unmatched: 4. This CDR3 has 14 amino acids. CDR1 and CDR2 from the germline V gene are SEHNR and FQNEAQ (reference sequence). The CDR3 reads CASSETGGLEKLFF. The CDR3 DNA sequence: TGTGCCAGCAGCGAGACAGGGGGCCTTGAAAAACTGTTTTTT.

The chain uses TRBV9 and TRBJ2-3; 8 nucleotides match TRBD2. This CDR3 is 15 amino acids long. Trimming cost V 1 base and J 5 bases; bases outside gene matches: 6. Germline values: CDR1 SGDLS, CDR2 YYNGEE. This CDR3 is CASSVSGSTGDTQYF. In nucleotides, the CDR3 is TGTGCCAGCAGCGTAAGCGGGAGCACGGGAGATACGCAGTATTTT.

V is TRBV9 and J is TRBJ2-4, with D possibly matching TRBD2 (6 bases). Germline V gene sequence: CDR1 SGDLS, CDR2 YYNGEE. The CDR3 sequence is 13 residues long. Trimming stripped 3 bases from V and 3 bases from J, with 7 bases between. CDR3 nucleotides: TGTGCCAGCAGCGCCGGGGGCAAAAACATTCAGTACTTC. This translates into CASSAGGKNIQYF.

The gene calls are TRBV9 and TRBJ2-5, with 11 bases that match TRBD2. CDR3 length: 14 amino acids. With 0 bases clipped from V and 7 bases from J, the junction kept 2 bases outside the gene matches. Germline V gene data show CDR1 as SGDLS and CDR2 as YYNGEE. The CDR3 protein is CASSVVTSGGTQYF. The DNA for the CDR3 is TGTGCCAGCAGCGTAGTTACTAGCGGGGGGACCCAGTACTTC.

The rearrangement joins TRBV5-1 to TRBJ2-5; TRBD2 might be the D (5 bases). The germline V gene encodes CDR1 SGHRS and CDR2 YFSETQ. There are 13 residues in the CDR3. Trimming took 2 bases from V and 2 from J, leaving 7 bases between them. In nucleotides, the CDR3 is TGCGCCAGCAGCTTCCGGGATCAAGAGACCCAGTACTTC. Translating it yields CASSFRDQETQYF.

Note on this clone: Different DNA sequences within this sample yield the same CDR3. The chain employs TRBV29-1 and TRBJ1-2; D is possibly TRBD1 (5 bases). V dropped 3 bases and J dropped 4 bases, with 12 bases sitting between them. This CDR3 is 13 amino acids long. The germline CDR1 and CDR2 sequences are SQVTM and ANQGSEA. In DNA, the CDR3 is TGCAGCGTTGAGGGGCAGAGAGTCTATGGCTACACCTTC. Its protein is CSVEGQRVYGYTF.

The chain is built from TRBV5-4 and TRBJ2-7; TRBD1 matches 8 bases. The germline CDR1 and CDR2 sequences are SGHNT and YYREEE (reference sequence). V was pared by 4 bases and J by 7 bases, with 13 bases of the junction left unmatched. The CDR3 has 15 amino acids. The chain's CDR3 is CASSINGGQAGEQYF. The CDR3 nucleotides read TGTGCCAGCAGCATTAACGGGGGACAGGCGGGAGAGCAGTACTTC.

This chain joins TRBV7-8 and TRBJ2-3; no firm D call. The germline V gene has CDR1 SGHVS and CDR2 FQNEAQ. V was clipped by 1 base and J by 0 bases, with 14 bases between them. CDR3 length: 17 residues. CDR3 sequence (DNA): TGTGCCAGCAGCTTAGGTGCGGCCGGATCTAGCACAGATACGCAGTATTTT. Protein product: CASSLGAAGSSTDTQYF.

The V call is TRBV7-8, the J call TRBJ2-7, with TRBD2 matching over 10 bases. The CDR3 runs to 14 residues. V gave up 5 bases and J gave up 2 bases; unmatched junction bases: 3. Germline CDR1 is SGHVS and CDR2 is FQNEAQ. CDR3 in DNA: TGTGCCAGCAGCCCCGGACTAGCGGCCTACGAGCAGTACTTC. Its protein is CASSPGLAAYEQYF.

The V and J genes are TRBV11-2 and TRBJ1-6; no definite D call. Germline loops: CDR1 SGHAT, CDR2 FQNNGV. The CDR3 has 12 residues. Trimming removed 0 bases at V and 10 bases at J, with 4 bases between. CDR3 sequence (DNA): TGTGCCAGCAGCTTAGAGCGGTCACCCCTCCACTTT. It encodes CASSLERSPLHF.

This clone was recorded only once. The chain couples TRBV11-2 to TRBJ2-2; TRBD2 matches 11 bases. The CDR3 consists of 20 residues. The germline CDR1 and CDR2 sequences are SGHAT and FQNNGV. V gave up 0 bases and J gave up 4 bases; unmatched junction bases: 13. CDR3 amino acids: CASSLETSGTPAQGTGELFF. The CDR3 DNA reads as TGTGCCAGCAGCTTAGAGACTAGCGGGACCCCCGCTCAGGGCACCGGGGAGCTGTTTTTT.